What follows are 18 T cell receptor beta chains derived from one specimen sequenced in a study of T cell responses to AZD1222 COVID-19 vaccine. TCRdb keeps only in-frame clones here, not all; method: immunoSEQ multiplex PCR. The table shows 100,000 to 120,000 clones, with around 84% occurring only once. The source material was peripheral blood, sampled on day 0 of AZD1222 vaccination. The receptors here all came from an adult in good health.

The chain carries TRBV7-3 and TRBJ2-3; the D gene is possibly TRBD1 (5 bases). The ends were cut back, 5 bases at V and 10 bases at J, with 19 bases in the middle. The CDR3 contains 14 residues. Germline lookup yields CDR1 SGHTA and CDR2 FQGTGA. The chain's CDR3 is CASSEANWGRSQYF. CDR3 coding DNA: TGTGCCAGCAGCGAGGCCAATTGGGGCAGGTCGCAGTATTTT.

J is TRBJ2-1 and V is TRBV14; D gene ambiguous. The germline V gene has CDR1 SGHDN and CDR2 FVKESK. This CDR3 is 15 amino acids long. The V end was cut by 2 bases, the J end by 3 bases, with 11 bases between. The CDR3 region is CASSQRIMNYNEQFF. For the CDR3, the DNA is TGTGCCAGCAGCCAAAGAATTATGAACTACAATGAGCAGTTCTTC.

A remark on this clone: This specimen includes other DNA sequences encoding the same CDR3. J is TRBJ1-1 and V is TRBV5-1; D is possibly TRBD1 (6 bases). V was shortened by 2 bases and J by 5 bases, with 10 bases between the two germline ends. From germline, CDR1 is SGHRS and CDR2 YFSETQ. This CDR3 is built from 13 residues. CDR3 sequence reads: CASSFEGGTEAFF. The DNA for the CDR3 is TGCGCCAGCAGCTTCGAGGGGGGGACTGAAGCTTTCTTT.

This chain uses TRBV27 with TRBJ1-2, with 7 bases that match TRBD1. The CDR3 has 15 amino acids. V was clipped by 5 bases and J by 4 bases; unmatched bases: 10. In germline, CDR1 is MNHEY, CDR2 SMNVEV (reference sequence). CDR3 in amino acids: CASSIYGGGVYGYTF. DNA for the CDR3: TGTGCCAGCAGTATTTACGGAGGGGGCGTCTATGGCTACACCTTC.

There are a few counts of this clone. This sequence joins TRBV7-9 and TRBJ2-1; 12 nucleotides agree with TRBD2. V lost 4 bases, J lost 4 bases, and 8 bases stayed unmatched. This CDR3 is built from 17 residues. Germline CDR1 SEHNR, CDR2 FQNEAQ (reference sequence). The CDR3 DNA is TGTGCCAGCAGCTCAAGACTAGCGGGGGCACCTTACAATGAGCAGTTCTTC. Translation gives CASSSRLAGAPYNEQFF.

The V gene is TRBV4-1, the J gene TRBJ2-1, with TRBD2 matching over 9 bases. Germline V gene lookup returns CDR1 MGHRA and CDR2 YSYEKL. The ends lost 0 bases at V and 8 bases at J; junction bases unmatched: 5. CDR3 length: 15 amino acids. CDR3 sequence reads: CASSQEWGLAYEQFF. The CDR3, as DNA: TGCGCCAGCAGCCAAGAATGGGGACTAGCTTATGAGCAGTTCTTC.

This sequence joins TRBV2 and TRBJ1-2; weak D call: TRBD1 (6 bases). Germline V gene lookup returns CDR1 SNHLY and CDR2 FYNNEI. This CDR3 comprises 19 residues. V was trimmed by 0 bases and J by 3 bases, leaving 23 bases between them. The chain's CDR3 is CASSEALSRQAVQDYGYTF. Here the CDR3 DNA reads TGTGCCAGCAGTGAAGCGCTTTCCCGACAGGCCGTTCAGGACTATGGCTACACCTTC. Filled out from reference TRBV2 and TRBJ1-2, the complete variable domain reads EPEVTQTPSHQVTQMGQEVILRCVPISNHLYFYWYRQILGQKVEFLVSFYNNEISEKSEIFDDQFSVERPDGSNFTLKIRSTKLEDSAMYFCASSEALSRQAVQDYGYTFGSGTRLTVV.

The chain uses TRBV6-5 and TRBJ2-3; D is possibly TRBD1 (6 bases). CDR3 length: 15 amino acids. CDR1 and CDR2 from the germline V gene are MNHEY and SVGAGI. Trimming cost V 2 bases and J 0 bases, with 9 bases left between them. The CDR3 loop reads CASSYGGASTDTQYF. The CDR3 DNA reads as TGTGCCAGCAGTTACGGGGGCGCTAGCACAGATACGCAGTATTTT.

The sample holds a few counts of this clone. V is TRBV6-5 and J is TRBJ1-3; unclear D gene. V lost 5 bases, J lost 4 bases, and 6 bases lay in between. The germline V gene has CDR1 MNHEY and CDR2 SVGAGI. This CDR3 comprises 12 residues. CDR3 region: CASSPGGNTIYF. The CDR3 nucleotides read TGTGCCAGCAGTCCCGGCGGAAACACCATATATTTT.

The genes are TRBV20-1 and TRBJ1-3; possible D gene TRBD1, 6 bases. The CDR3 sequence is 15 residues long. CDR1 DFQATT and CDR2 SNEGSKA come from the germline V gene (reference sequence). V was trimmed by 3 bases and J by 3 bases, leaving 15 bases between them. The CDR3 sequence: CSASDTGIVGNTIYF. The CDR3 DNA reads TGCAGTGCTAGTGACACAGGGATTGTTGGAAACACCATATATTTT.

V is TRBV6-5 and J is TRBJ1-2; D may be TRBD1 (5 bases). Germline V gene lookup returns CDR1 MNHEY and CDR2 SVGAGI. Trimming pared 0 bases from V and 4 bases from J, leaving 12 bases between. This CDR3 contains 15 residues. The CDR3 sequence: CASSYSDGDPYGYTF. In nucleotides, the CDR3 is TGTGCCAGCAGTTACTCGGACGGGGACCCCTATGGCTACACCTTC.

V is TRBV11-2 and J is TRBJ1-6, with D possibly matching TRBD1 (5 bases). Trimming took off 4 bases at V and 9 bases at J, with 22 bases between the two ends. This CDR3 is 17 amino acids long. Germline V CDR1 and CDR2: SGHAT, FQNNGV. CDR3 DNA sequence: TGTGCCAGCAGCTCTACCCGGCCAGGGATGATTTCTTCACCCCTCCACTTT. This encodes CASSSTRPGMISSPLHF.

The chain links TRBV5-6 to TRBJ2-7; D possibly corresponds to TRBD1 (5 bases). Trimming shortened V by 3 bases and J by 3 bases, and 10 bases separated the two germline ends. CDR1 SGHDT and CDR2 YYEEEE come from the germline V gene. This CDR3 has 13 residues. CDR3 in DNA: TGTGCCAGCAGCTACGGACATCTCTACGAGCAGTACTTC. Translated, it gives CASSYGHLYEQYF.

The chain recombines TRBV6-1 with TRBJ2-7, with 9 bases aligning to TRBD1. V dropped 3 bases and J dropped 2; count of bases not matched to a gene: 8. The CDR3 is made up of 16 amino acids. Looked up from germline, CDR1 is MNHNS and CDR2 is SASEGT. CDR3: CASSEAGTGSPYEQYF. CDR3 DNA sequence: TGTGCCAGCAGTGAGGCCGGGACAGGGAGTCCCTACGAGCAGTACTTC.

This clone was seen more than once but under ten times. This chain joins TRBV12-3 or TRBV12-4 and TRBJ2-3; D unresolved. The length of the CDR3 is 12 residues. Trimming shortened V by 6 bases and J by 2 bases, and 6 bases separated the two germline ends. The CDR3 sequence is CASRPDTDTQYF. The CDR3 DNA sequence: TGTGCCAGCAGACCAGACACAGATACGCAGTATTTT.

The rearrangement uses TRBV7-9 and TRBJ1-4; D may be TRBD1 (5 bases). V was trimmed by 6 bases and J by 8 bases, leaving 22 bases between them. In germline, CDR1 is SEHNR, CDR2 FQNEAQ (reference sequence). The CDR3 is made up of 16 amino acids. The CDR3 region is CASSTQREGMGEKLFF. The CDR3 DNA reads as TGTGCCAGCAGTACCCAACGGGAGGGGATGGGCGAAAAACTGTTTTTT.

V usage is TRBV18 and J usage is TRBJ1-1; TRBD1 might be the D (6 bases). CDR3 length: 13 residues. Germline V lookup: CDR1 KGHSH, CDR2 LQKENI. V was clipped by 4 bases and J by 6 bases, with 12 bases between them. DNA for the CDR3: TGTGCCAGCTCACAACAGGGTTTTGCTGAAGCTTTCTTT. Protein: CASSQQGFAEAFF. Based on the CDR3 plus reference TRBV18 and TRBJ1-1, the full variable domain is NAGVMQNPRHLVRRRGQEARLRCSPMKGHSHVYWYRQLPEEGLKFMVYLQKENIIDESGMPKERFSAEFPKEGPSILRIQQVVRGDSAAYFCASSQQGFAEAFFGQGTRLTVV.

This clone has just a few counts. The chain links TRBV5-6 to TRBJ2-2; D might be TRBD1 or TRBD2, each matching 6 bases. V lost 2 bases to trimming and J lost 8 bases, with 22 bases between them. The germline V gene has CDR1 SGHDT and CDR2 YYEEEE. The CDR3 is made up of 17 amino acids. As DNA, the CDR3 is TGTGCCAGCAGCTTCCCAACAAAAAACAGGGAGGCGGGGGAGCTGTTTTTT. Translated, it gives CASSFPTKNREAGELFF.